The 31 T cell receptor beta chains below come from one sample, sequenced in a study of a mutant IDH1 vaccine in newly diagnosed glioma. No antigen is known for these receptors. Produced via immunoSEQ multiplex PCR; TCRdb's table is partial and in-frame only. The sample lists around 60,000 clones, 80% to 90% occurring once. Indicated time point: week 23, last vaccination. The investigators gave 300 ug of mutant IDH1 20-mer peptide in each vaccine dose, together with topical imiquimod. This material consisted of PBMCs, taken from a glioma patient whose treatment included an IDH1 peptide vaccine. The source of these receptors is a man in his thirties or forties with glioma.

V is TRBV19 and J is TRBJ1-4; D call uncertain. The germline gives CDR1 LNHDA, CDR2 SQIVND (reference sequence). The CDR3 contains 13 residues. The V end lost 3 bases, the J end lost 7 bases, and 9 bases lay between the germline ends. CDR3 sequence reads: CASSIAAGEKLFF. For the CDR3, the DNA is TGTGCCAGTAGTATCGCCGCCGGTGAAAAACTGTTTTTT.

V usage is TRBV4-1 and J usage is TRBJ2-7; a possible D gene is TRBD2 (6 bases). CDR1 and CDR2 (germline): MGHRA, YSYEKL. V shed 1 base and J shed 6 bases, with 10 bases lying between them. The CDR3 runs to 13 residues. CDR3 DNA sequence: TGCGCCAGCAGCCAAGCTATGGGGGGCGAGCAGTACTTC. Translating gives CASSQAMGGEQYF.

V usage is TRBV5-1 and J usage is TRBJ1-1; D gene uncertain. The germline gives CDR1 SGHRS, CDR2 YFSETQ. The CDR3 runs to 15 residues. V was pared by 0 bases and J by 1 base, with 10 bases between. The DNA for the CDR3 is TGCGCCAGCAGCTTGGCATTGGAGCGGAACACTGAAGCTTTCTTT. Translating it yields CASSLALERNTEAFF.

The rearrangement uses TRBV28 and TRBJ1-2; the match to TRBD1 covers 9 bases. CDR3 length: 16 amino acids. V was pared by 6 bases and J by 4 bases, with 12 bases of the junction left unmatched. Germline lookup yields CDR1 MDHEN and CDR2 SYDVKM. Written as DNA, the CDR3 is TGTGCCAGCAGCACAGGGGGCGGGCGGCAACTCTATGGCTACACCTTC. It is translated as CASSTGGGRQLYGYTF.

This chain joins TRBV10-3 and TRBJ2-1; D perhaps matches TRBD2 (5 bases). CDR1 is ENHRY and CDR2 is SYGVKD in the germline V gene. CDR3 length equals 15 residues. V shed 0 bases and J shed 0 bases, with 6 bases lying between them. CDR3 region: CAISESGSSYNEQFF. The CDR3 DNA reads TGTGCCATCAGTGAGTCGGGGAGCTCCTACAATGAGCAGTTCTTC.

CDR3 protein: CASSLSGGRGETQYF. As DNA, the CDR3 is TGCGCCAGCAGCTTATCCGGAGGGAGGGGGGAGACCCAGTACTTC. The chain has TRBV5-1 and TRBJ2-5; perhaps TRBD2 as D (7 bases). CDR1 SGHRS and CDR2 YFSETQ come from the germline V gene. This CDR3 spans 15 amino acids. Deletions cut 2 bases from V and 5 bases from J, with 16 bases between.

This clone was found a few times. As DNA, the CDR3 is TGTGCCAGCAGCTCGACAGGGAACTACGAGCAGTACTTC. Its protein is CASSSTGNYEQYF. The rearrangement uses TRBV5-6 and TRBJ2-7, with TRBD1 identical over 7 bases. Per the germline V gene, CDR1 is SGHDT and CDR2 is YYEEEE. CDR3 length: 13 amino acids. The V gene end was trimmed by 3 bases and the J gene end by 3 bases; junction bases not matched to a gene: 3.

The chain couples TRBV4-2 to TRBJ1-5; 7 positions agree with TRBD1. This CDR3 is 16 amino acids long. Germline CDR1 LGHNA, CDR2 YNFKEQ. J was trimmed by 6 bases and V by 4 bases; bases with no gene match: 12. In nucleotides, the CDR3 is TGTGCCAGCAGCCGCGGGGAGGGGGCGTTGAGTCAGCCCCAGCATTTT. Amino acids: CASSRGEGALSQPQHF.

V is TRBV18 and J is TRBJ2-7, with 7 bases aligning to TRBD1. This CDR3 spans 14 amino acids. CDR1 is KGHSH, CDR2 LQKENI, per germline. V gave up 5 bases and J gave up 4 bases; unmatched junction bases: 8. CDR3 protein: CASSTTGPRYEQYF. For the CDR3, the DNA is TGTGCCAGCTCAACGACAGGGCCACGGTACGAGCAGTACTTC.

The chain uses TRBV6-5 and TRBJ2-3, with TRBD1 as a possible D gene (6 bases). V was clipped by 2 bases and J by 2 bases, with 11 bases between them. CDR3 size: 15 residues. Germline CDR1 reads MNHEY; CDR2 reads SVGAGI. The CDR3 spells CASSYGGHYTDTQYF. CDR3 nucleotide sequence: TGTGCCAGCAGTTACGGGGGACACTACACAGATACGCAGTATTTT.

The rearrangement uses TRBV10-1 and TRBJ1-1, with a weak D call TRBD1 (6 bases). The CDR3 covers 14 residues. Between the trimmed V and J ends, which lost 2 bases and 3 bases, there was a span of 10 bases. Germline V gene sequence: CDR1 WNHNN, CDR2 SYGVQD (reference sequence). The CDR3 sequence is CASSEAPGDTEAFF. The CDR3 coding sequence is TGCGCCAGCAGTGAGGCCCCAGGGGACACTGAAGCTTTCTTT.

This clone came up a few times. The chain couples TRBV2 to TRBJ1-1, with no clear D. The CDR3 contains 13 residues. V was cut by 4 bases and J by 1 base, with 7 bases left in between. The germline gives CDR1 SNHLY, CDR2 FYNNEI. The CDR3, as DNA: TGTGCCAGCAGTGTCGAGGGGAACACTGAAGCTTTCTTT. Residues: CASSVEGNTEAFF. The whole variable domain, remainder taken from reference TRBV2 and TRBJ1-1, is EPEVTQTPSHQVTQMGQEVILRCVPISNHLYFYWYRQILGQKVEFLVSFYNNEISEKSEIFDDQFSVERPDGSNFTLKIRSTKLEDSAMYFCASSVEGNTEAFFGQGTRLTVV.

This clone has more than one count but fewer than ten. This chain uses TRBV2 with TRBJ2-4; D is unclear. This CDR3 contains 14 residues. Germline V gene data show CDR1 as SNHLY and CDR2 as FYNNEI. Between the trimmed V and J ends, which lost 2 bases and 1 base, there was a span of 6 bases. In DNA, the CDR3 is TGTGCCAGCAGTGAAACCAGCGCCAAAAACATTCAGTACTTC. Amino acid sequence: CASSETSAKNIQYF.

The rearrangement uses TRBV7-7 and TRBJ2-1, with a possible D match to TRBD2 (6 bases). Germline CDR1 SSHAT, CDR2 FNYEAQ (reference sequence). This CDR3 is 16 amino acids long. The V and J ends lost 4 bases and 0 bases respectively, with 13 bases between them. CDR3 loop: CASSSVAGSSYNEQFF. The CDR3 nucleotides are TGTGCCAGCAGCTCCGTGGCGGGGAGCTCCTACAATGAGCAGTTCTTC.

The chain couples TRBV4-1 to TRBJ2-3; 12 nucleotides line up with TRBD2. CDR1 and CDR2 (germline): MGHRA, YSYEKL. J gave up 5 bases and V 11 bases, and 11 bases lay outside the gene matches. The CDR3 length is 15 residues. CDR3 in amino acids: CAGLLAGGQIDTQYF. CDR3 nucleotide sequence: TGCGCCGGGCTGCTAGCGGGGGGGCAAATAGATACGCAGTATTTT.

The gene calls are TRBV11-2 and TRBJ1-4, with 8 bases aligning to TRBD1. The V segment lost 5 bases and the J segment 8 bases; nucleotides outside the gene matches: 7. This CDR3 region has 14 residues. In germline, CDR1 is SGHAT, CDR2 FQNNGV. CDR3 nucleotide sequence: TGTGCCAGCAGCGGAGACAGGGGTGGCGAAAAACTGTTTTTT. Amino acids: CASSGDRGGEKLFF.

In nucleotides, the CDR3 is TGCGCCAGCAGCCCTGGACAGGGTCCAGAGACCCAGTACTTC. This codes for CASSPGQGPETQYF. J is TRBJ2-5 and V is TRBV5-1; 8 positions agree with TRBD1. V lost 4 bases to trimming and J lost 4 bases; unmatched junction nucleotides: 6. The CDR3 spans 14 residues. The germline gives CDR1 SGHRS, CDR2 YFSETQ.

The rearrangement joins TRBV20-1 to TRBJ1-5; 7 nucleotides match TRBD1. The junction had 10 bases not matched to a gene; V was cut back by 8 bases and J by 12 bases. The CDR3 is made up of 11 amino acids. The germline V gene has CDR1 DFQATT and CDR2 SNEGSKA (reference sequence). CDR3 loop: CSFEGAANQHF. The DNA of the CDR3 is TGCAGTTTTGAGGGGGCCGCAAACCAGCATTTT.

The CDR3: CASSPGVRDEQFF. The CDR3 nucleotides read TGTGCCAGCAGCCCTGGGGTTCGCGATGAGCAGTTCTTC. This sequence joins TRBV7-9 and TRBJ2-1, with no clear D. The V and J ends lost 5 bases and 8 bases respectively, with 13 bases between them. CDR1 SEHNR and CDR2 FQNEAQ come from the germline V gene (reference sequence). CDR3 length equals 13 residues.

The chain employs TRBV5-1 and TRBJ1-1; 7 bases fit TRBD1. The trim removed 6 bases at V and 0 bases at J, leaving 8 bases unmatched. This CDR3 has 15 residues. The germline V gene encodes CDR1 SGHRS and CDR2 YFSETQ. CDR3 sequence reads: CASTRDSDLNTEAFF. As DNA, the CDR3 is TGCGCCAGCACCCGGGACAGCGATTTGAACACTGAAGCTTTCTTT. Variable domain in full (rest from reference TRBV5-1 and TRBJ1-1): KAGVTQTPRYLIKTRGQQVTLSCSPISGHRSVSWYQQTPGQGLQFLFEYFSETQRNKGNFPGRFSGRQFSNSRSEMNVSTLELGDSALYLCASTRDSDLNTEAFFGQGTRLTVV.

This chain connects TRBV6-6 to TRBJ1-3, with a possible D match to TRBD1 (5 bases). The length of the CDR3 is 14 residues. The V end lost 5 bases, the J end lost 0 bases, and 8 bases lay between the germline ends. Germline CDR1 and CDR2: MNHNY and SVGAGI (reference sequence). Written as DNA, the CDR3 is TGTGCCAGCAGTAGACAGTACTCTGGAAACACCATATATTTT. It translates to CASSRQYSGNTIYF.

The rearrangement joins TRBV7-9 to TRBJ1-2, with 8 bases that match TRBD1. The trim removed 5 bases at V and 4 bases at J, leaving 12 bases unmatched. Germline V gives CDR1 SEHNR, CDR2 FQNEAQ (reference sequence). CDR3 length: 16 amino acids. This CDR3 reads CASSPRSGGGSYGYTF. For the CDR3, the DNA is TGTGCCAGCAGCCCGCGGTCAGGGGGCGGATCCTATGGCTACACCTTC.

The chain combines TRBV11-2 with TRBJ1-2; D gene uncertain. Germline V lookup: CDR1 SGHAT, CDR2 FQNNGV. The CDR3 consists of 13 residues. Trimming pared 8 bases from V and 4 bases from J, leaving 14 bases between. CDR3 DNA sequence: TGTGCCAGCCGCAGAGGAGCTGGCTATGGCTACACCTTC. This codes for CASRRGAGYGYTF.

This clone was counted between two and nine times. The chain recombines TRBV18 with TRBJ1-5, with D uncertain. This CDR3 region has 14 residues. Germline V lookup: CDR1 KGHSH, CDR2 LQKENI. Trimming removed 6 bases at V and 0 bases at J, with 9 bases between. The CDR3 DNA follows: TGTGCCAGCTCCTCAGGTAATAGCAATCAGCCCCAGCATTTT. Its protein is CASSSGNSNQPQHF.

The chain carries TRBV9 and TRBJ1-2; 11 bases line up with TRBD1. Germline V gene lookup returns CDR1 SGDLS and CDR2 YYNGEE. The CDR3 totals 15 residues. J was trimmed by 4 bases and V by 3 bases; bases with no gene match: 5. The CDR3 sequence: CASSAGQGARYGYTF. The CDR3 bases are TGTGCCAGCAGCGCCGGACAGGGGGCGCGCTATGGCTACACCTTC.

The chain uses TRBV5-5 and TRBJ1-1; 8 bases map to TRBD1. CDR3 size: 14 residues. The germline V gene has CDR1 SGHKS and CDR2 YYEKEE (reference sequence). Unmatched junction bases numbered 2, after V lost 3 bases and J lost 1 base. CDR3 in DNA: TGTGCCAGCAGCTGGGGGACAGGGAACACTGAAGCTTTCTTT. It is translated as CASSWGTGNTEAFF.

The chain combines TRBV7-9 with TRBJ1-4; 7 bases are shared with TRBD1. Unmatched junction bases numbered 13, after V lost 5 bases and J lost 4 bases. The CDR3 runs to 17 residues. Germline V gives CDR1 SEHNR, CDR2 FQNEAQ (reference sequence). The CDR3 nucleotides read TGTGCCAGCAGCCCGGGACAGATGAGACTTGGTAATGAAAAACTGTTTTTT. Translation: CASSPGQMRLGNEKLFF.

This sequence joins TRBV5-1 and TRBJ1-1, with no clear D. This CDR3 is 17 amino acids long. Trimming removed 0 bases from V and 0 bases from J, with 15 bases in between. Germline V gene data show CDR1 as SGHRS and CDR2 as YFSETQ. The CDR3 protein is CASSLAKVAALNTEAFF. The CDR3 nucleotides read TGCGCCAGCAGCTTGGCCAAAGTTGCCGCACTGAACACTGAAGCTTTCTTT.

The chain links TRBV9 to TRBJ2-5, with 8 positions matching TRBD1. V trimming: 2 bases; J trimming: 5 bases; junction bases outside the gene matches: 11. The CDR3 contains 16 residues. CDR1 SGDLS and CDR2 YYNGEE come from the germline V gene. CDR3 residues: CASSVGRTGILETQYF. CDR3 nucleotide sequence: TGTGCCAGCAGCGTCGGCCGGACAGGGATATTGGAGACCCAGTACTTC. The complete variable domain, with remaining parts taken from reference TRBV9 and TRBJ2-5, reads DSGVTQTPKHLITATGQRVTLRCSPRSGDLSVYWYQQSLDQGLQFLIQYYNGEERAKGNILERFSAQQFPDLHSELNLSSLELGDSALYFCASSVGRTGILETQYFGPGTRLLVL.

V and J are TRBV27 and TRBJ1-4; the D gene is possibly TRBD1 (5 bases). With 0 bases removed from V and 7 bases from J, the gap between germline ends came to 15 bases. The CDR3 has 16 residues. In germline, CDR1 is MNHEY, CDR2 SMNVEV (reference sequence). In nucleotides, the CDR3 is TGTGCCAGCAGTTTATCTGGTCGCGGGGGGAGTGAAAAACTGTTTTTT. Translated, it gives CASSLSGRGGSEKLFF.

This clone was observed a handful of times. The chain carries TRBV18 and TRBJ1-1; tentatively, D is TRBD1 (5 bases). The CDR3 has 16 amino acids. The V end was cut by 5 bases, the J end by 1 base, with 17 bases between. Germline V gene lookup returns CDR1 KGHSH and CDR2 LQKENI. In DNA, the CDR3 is TGTGCCAGCTCAACTTCAGGGCATCGCTCGAACACTGAAGCTTTCTTT. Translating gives CASSTSGHRSNTEAFF. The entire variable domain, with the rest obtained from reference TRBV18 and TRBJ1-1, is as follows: NAGVMQNPRHLVRRRGQEARLRCSPMKGHSHVYWYRQLPEEGLKFMVYLQKENIIDESGMPKERFSAEFPKEGPSILRIQQVVRGDSAAYFCASSTSGHRSNTEAFFGQGTRLTVV.